Included here is one TCR beta chain sequence, with context. V shed 4 bases and J 4 bases; nucleotides not matched to a gene: 4. The CDR3 spans 13 residues. Germline V CDR1 and CDR2: SGHDT, YYEEEE. This sample was taken from a study of shared T cell receptors in the human thymus. Generated by immunoSEQ multiplex PCR, the TCRdb table keeps only in-frame clones and is missing some. This sample carries some 700,000 clones, approximately 87% of them seen once, and the ten largest clones take around 0.01%. This same sample was also taken into another study, of human thymus T cells.

The rearrangement links TRBV5-6 to TRBJ1-2; TRBD1 aligns across 7 bases. The specimen sequenced was thymocytes. This TCR derives from a boy younger than two with a congenital heart defect. The CDR3 reads CASSQRQGYGYTF. As DNA, the CDR3 is TGTGCCAGCAGCCAAAGACAGGGCTATGGCTACACCTTC.